The 28 T cell receptor beta chains listed next were all sequenced from one sample in a study of blood T cell repertoires in COVID-19. This table comes from immunoSEQ multiplex PCR, and its TCRdb copy is limited to in-frame clones, with some not included. The table has around 150,000 clones, about 72% seen once. Sample: peripheral blood. These TCRs come from a man in his sixties who had recovered from COVID-19.

This clone was seen once. The gene calls are TRBV6-1 and TRBJ1-1, with D possibly TRBD1 on 5 matching bases. The V end was cut by 2 bases, the J end by 4 bases, with 14 bases between. The CDR3 is 15 amino acids. Per germline, CDR1 MNHNS and CDR2 SASEGT. This CDR3 is CASSETGGASTEAFF. The CDR3 DNA sequence: TGTGCCAGCAGTGAAACGGGGGGTGCTAGCACTGAAGCTTTCTTT.

V gene TRBV4-2 combines with J gene TRBJ2-5; the D is unclear. V was clipped by 0 bases and J by 5 bases, with 7 bases between them. There are 13 residues in the CDR3. Germline lookup yields CDR1 LGHNA and CDR2 YNFKEQ. Here the CDR3 DNA reads TGTGCCAGCAGCCAAGATCGGTTGGAGACCCAGTACTTC. It specifies CASSQDRLETQYF.

The chain combines TRBV4-1 with TRBJ1-2; 7 bases are shared with TRBD1. The CDR3 length is 19 residues. V lost 3 bases, J lost 7 bases, and 23 bases stayed unmatched. Looked up from germline, CDR1 is MGHRA and CDR2 is YSYEKL. The CDR3 reads CASSHPVGLEAQGFGGYTF. CDR3 sequence (DNA): TGCGCCAGCAGCCACCCAGTTGGGCTTGAGGCACAGGGGTTCGGTGGCTACACCTTC.

The sample holds one count of this clone. CDR3 nucleotides: TGCGCCAGCGGAACAGGGGATAATGAAAAACTGTTTTTT. The encoded protein is CASGTGDNEKLFF. This sequence joins TRBV5-1 and TRBJ1-4; 7 nucleotides align to TRBD1. The trim removed 7 bases at V and 4 bases at J, leaving 4 bases unmatched. Per germline, CDR1 SGHRS and CDR2 YFSETQ. The CDR3 runs to 13 residues.

The gene calls are TRBV7-2 and TRBJ1-4; possible D gene TRBD1, 6 bases. V lost 5 bases, J lost 3 bases, and 13 bases lay in between. The germline V gene encodes CDR1 SGHTA and CDR2 FQGNSA. CDR3 length: 15 residues. CDR3 coding DNA: TGTGCCAGCAGCCTCGGGGGGCAATCTAATGAAAAACTGTTTTTT. Translation: CASSLGGQSNEKLFF.

This rearrangement joins TRBV21-1 to TRBJ1-5. TRBV21-1 is classified as a pseudogene. The length of the CDR3 is 16 residues. The DNA for the CDR3 is TGTGCCAGCCAATTCCCGGGGGGACTTAGCAATCAGCCCCAGCATTTT. Protein: CASQFPGGLSNQPQHF.

This sequence joins TRBV11-2 and TRBJ2-7; 14 bases line up with TRBD2. The CDR3 is 14 amino acids. The J segment lost 6 bases and the V segment lost 5 bases, leaving 3 bases of the junction unmatched. Per the germline V gene, CDR1 is SGHAT and CDR2 is FQNNGV. The chain's CDR3 is CASSPTSGGAEQYF. The CDR3 DNA reads as TGTGCCAGCAGCCCGACTAGCGGGGGGGCCGAGCAGTACTTC.

The V gene is TRBV4-3, the J gene TRBJ1-6, with D perhaps matching TRBD1 (6 bases). Per germline, CDR1 LGHNA and CDR2 YSLEER. Trimming cost V 0 bases and J 7 bases, with 10 bases left between them. This CDR3 is built from 15 residues. CDR3 sequence (DNA): TGCGCCAGCAGCCAAGATTACAGGGAGAATTCACCCCTCCACTTT. This translates into CASSQDYRENSPLHF.

CDR3 loop: CASSHPGQGRPDTQYF. The CDR3, as DNA: TGTGCCAGCAGCCACCCGGGACAGGGTAGACCAGATACGCAGTATTTT. The rearrangement links TRBV11-2 to TRBJ2-3, with 9 nucleotides matching TRBD1. CDR3 size: 16 residues. With 5 bases clipped from V and 4 bases from J, the junction kept 10 bases outside the gene matches. The V gene's germline CDR1 is SGHAT and CDR2 FQNNGV. The variable domain in full, completed from reference TRBV11-2 and TRBJ2-3, reads EAGVAQSPRYKIIEKRQSVAFWCNPISGHATLYWYQQILGQGPKLLIQFQNNGVVDDSQLPKDRFSAERLKGVDSTLKIQPAKLEDSAVYLCASSHPGQGRPDTQYFGPGTRLTVL.

V gene TRBV5-1 combines with J gene TRBJ2-1; 11 bases fit TRBD1. Germline-derived CDR1 and CDR2 are SGHRS and YFSETQ. V was clipped by 4 bases and J by 15 bases; unmatched bases: 9. The CDR3 sequence is 13 residues long. The chain's CDR3 is CASSRTGGETRFF. The CDR3 nucleotides are TGCGCCAGCAGCCGGACAGGGGGCGAAACTCGGTTCTTC. Full variable domain (rest looked up from reference TRBV5-1 and TRBJ2-1): KAGVTQTPRYLIKTRGQQVTLSCSPISGHRSVSWYQQTPGQGLQFLFEYFSETQRNKGNFPGRFSGRQFSNSRSEMNVSTLELGDSALYLCASSRTGGETRFFGPGTRLTVL.

J is TRBJ2-3 and V is TRBV19, with 10 bases matching TRBD2. The CDR3 is 15 amino acids. CDR1 is LNHDA and CDR2 is SQIVND in the germline V gene (reference sequence). The trim removed 4 bases at V and 9 bases at J, leaving 10 bases unmatched. Written as DNA, the CDR3 is TGTGCCAGTAGTAAAACTAGCGGGGTTCAGGGGACGCAGTATTTT. Its protein is CASSKTSGVQGTQYF.

The V and J genes are TRBV18 and TRBJ1-2; TRBD1 matches at 9 bases. The length of the CDR3 is 16 residues. The junction had 12 bases not matched to a gene; V was cut back by 6 bases and J by 4 bases. From germline, CDR1 is KGHSH and CDR2 LQKENI. CDR3 in amino acids: CASSLMTATGGYGYTF. CDR3 DNA: TGTGCCAGCTCCCTGATGACTGCGACAGGGGGCTATGGCTACACCTTC. Drawing the rest from reference TRBV18 and TRBJ1-2, the complete variable domain is NAGVMQNPRHLVRRRGQEARLRCSPMKGHSHVYWYRQLPEEGLKFMVYLQKENIIDESGMPKERFSAEFPKEGPSILRIQQVVRGDSAAYFCASSLMTATGGYGYTFGSGTRLTVV.

The V gene is TRBV7-2, the J gene TRBJ2-7; no reliable D call. The CDR3 length is 14 residues. Germline V gene lookup returns CDR1 SGHTA and CDR2 FQGNSA. V was clipped by 4 bases and J by 7 bases, with 17 bases between them. CDR3 amino acids: CASSSVDWIREQYF. The CDR3 region has the DNA TGTGCCAGCAGCTCCGTCGACTGGATACGAGAGCAGTACTTC.

The rearrangement links TRBV5-5 to TRBJ1-4, with D tentatively TRBD1 (6 bases). The CDR3 has 16 amino acids. V was trimmed by 0 bases and J by 4 bases, leaving 13 bases between them. CDR1 and CDR2 (germline): SGHKS, YYEKEE (reference sequence). CDR3: CASSLGLRTDNEKLFF. CDR3 DNA sequence: TGTGCCAGCAGCTTGGGTCTTAGGACAGATAATGAAAAACTGTTTTTT.

This clone was found many times. The chain is built from TRBV2 and TRBJ2-5; 9 nucleotides agree with TRBD2. This CDR3 spans 15 amino acids. The V and J ends lost 7 bases and 5 bases, in that order; junction bases with no gene match: 11. The V gene's germline CDR1 is SNHLY and CDR2 FYNNEI. The CDR3 DNA sequence: TGTGCCAGCACCCGGGGCTGGAGCGGGAGGGAGACCCAGTACTTC. Its protein is CASTRGWSGRETQYF.

The table lists this clone with a count of one. V usage is TRBV7-2 and J usage is TRBJ1-3, with D possibly being TRBD1 (6 bases). V was cut by 4 bases and J by 3 bases, with 19 bases left in between. The germline V gene encodes CDR1 SGHTA and CDR2 FQGNSA. The CDR3 length is 17 residues. The CDR3 DNA is TGTGCCAGCAGCTCCCAGATCACAGGGCTTGGTGGAAACACCATATATTTT. This sequence encodes CASSSQITGLGGNTIYF.

The CDR3 nucleotides are TGTGCCAGTAGCACCGGGATCAGCGACAATGAGCAGTTCTTC. Amino acids: CASSTGISDNEQFF. The gene calls are TRBV19 and TRBJ2-1; weak D call: TRBD2 (5 bases). Germline V gives CDR1 LNHDA, CDR2 SQIVND (reference sequence). V was pared by 6 bases and J by 5 bases, with 14 bases between. The CDR3 is 14 amino acids.

V and J are TRBV5-4 and TRBJ2-5, with 8 bases matching TRBD2. Losses at the gene ends were 4 bases for V and 4 bases for J; bases not matched to a gene: 12. The germline gives CDR1 SGHNT, CDR2 YYREEE (reference sequence). CDR3 length equals 16 residues. This CDR3 is CASSDSGGAVSETQYF. CDR3 sequence (DNA): TGTGCCAGCAGCGATTCCGGGGGGGCCGTGTCAGAGACCCAGTACTTC.

The rearrangement links TRBV5-6 to TRBJ1-1; TRBD1 might be the D (6 bases). This CDR3 comprises 15 residues. Germline V lookup: CDR1 SGHDT, CDR2 YYEEEE. V was shortened by 4 bases and J by 1 base, with 14 bases between the two germline ends. The CDR3 protein is CASSPRTESNTEAFF. Here the CDR3 DNA reads TGTGCCAGCAGCCCACGGACAGAATCGAACACTGAAGCTTTCTTT. Full variable domain (remainder filled in from reference TRBV5-6 and TRBJ1-1): DAGVTQSPTHLIKTRGQQVTLRCSPKSGHDTVSWYQQALGQGPQFIFQYYEEEERQRGNFPDRFSGHQFPNYSSELNVNALLLGDSALYLCASSPRTESNTEAFFGQGTRLTVV.

The rearrangement links TRBV2 to TRBJ2-1; D remains unclear. Trimming took off 6 bases at V and 0 bases at J, with 9 bases between the two ends. There are 14 residues in the CDR3. The V gene's germline CDR1 is SNHLY and CDR2 FYNNEI. CDR3 in amino acids: CASRERGSYNEQFF. In DNA form, the CDR3 reads TGTGCCAGCAGGGAGCGAGGCTCCTACAATGAGCAGTTCTTC.

The chain employs TRBV19 and TRBJ2-5, with D possibly being TRBD2 (7 bases). The germline CDR1 and CDR2 sequences are LNHDA and SQIVND (reference sequence). The V end lost 10 bases, the J end lost 1 base, and 25 bases lay between the germline ends. This CDR3 contains 17 residues. In DNA, the CDR3 is TGTGCCACCCCGGGGGGCGGGTCACGTAAAACCCAAGAGACCCAGTACTTC. Its translation is CATPGGGSRKTQETQYF.

This chain connects TRBV30 to TRBJ2-5; unclear D gene. V gave up 7 bases and J gave up 7 bases, with 16 bases separating them. Germline CDR1 GTSNPN, CDR2 SVGIG (reference sequence). The CDR3 is 12 residues long. CDR3 coding DNA: TGTGCCTTCGATAGTGGGTCAGGGACCCAGTACTTC. Its protein is CAFDSGSGTQYF.

This clone has just a few counts. A much larger clonotype is one base distant, so this may be a read error. The same CDR3 also results from other DNA sequences found in this sample. This chain uses TRBV11-2 with TRBJ2-1; 8 bases are a match to TRBD2. In germline, CDR1 is SGHAT, CDR2 FQNNGV. The CDR3 loop spans 14 amino acids. The CDR3 loop reads CARSLLGAGGEQFF. The CDR3 bases are TGTGCCCGCAGCTTGCTGGGGGCGGGGGGCGAGCAGTTCTTC.

The chain combines TRBV18 with TRBJ1-6; D uncertain. V dropped 3 bases and J dropped 1 base, with 13 bases sitting between them. There are 17 residues in the CDR3. Germline-derived CDR1 and CDR2 are KGHSH and LQKENI. This CDR3 reads CASSPGVVTSYNSPLHF. The CDR3, as DNA: TGTGCCAGCTCACCCGGGGTCGTGACATCCTATAATTCACCCCTCCACTTT.

This chain connects TRBV4-3 to TRBJ1-4, with 9 bases lining up with TRBD1. CDR1 and CDR2 from the germline V gene are LGHNA and YSLEER. The CDR3 is made up of 15 amino acids. V shed 4 bases and J 5 bases; nucleotides not matched to a gene: 5. CDR3: CASSLGQGRNEKLFF. CDR3 DNA: TGCGCCAGCAGCCTAGGACAGGGGAGAAATGAAAAACTGTTTTTT.

This clone has only a few counts. The gene calls are TRBV9 and TRBJ2-2; D may be TRBD2 (5 bases). This CDR3 is built from 17 residues. Germline CDR1 and CDR2: SGDLS and YYNGEE. The germline V and J ends were trimmed by 2 bases and 1 base, with 15 bases remaining between them. The CDR3 protein is CASSVELQGRNTGELFF. CDR3 DNA: TGTGCCAGCAGCGTCGAGTTACAAGGGAGGAACACCGGGGAGCTGTTTTTT.

The genes are TRBV18 and TRBJ1-3; no firm D call. V shed 2 bases and J shed 1 base, with 9 bases lying between them. The CDR3 sequence is 15 residues long. Germline values: CDR1 KGHSH, CDR2 LQKENI. The CDR3 loop is CASSPASQSGNTIYF. The CDR3 DNA follows: TGTGCCAGCTCACCAGCCAGTCAGTCTGGAAACACCATATATTTT. The variable domain in full, completed from reference TRBV18 and TRBJ1-3, reads NAGVMQNPRHLVRRRGQEARLRCSPMKGHSHVYWYRQLPEEGLKFMVYLQKENIIDESGMPKERFSAEFPKEGPSILRIQQVVRGDSAAYFCASSPASQSGNTIYFGEGSWLTVV.

This sequence joins TRBV11-2 and TRBJ2-7; D is ambiguous. There are 14 residues in the CDR3. Germline V CDR1 and CDR2: SGHAT, FQNNGV. The V and J ends lost 5 bases and 3 bases respectively, with 14 bases between them. In nucleotides, the CDR3 is TGTGCCAGCAGCCCGCAGAGACTGCGCTACGAGCAGTACTTC. Its protein is CASSPQRLRYEQYF.